This T cell receptor (beta chain) was sequenced in a study of blood T cell repertoires in COVID-19. About the research overall: Samples representing acute and convalescent COVID-19 were sourced from the United States, Italy and Spain. Sources were T cells, B-cell-depleted T cells, or PBMCs; the material itself was cDNA or gDNA.

Trimming removed 4 bases from V and 3 bases from J; junction bases left unmatched: 5. Germline CDR1 is MNHEY and CDR2 is SMNVEV (reference sequence). The CDR3 spans 14 residues. Per the study methods: Estimates of nucleated cell counts were drawn from the amplification of reference gene primers. TCRdb keeps only in-frame clones here, not all; method: immunoSEQ multiplex PCR. V, J and clone size were drawn from that table, and D and trimming were deduced from the DNA. The sample has about 120,000 clones; approximately 71% are singletons. The clonotype was recovered from a human donor in a cohort sampled during active COVID-19. The gene calls are TRBV27 and TRBJ2-7; 8 bases map to TRBD2. Sequences were obtained from peripheral blood. CDR3 loop: CASSWGTRGYEQYF. CDR3 in DNA: TGTGCCAGCAGTTGGGGGACTAGGGGCTACGAGCAGTACTTC.